These T cell receptor beta chains were read from a single sample in a study of blood T cell repertoires in COVID-19. Assay: immunoSEQ multiplex PCR; the TCRdb copy retains only in-frame clones and omits some. The sample contains around 310,000 clones, 89% of which appear only once. Sequenced: PBMCs or T cells enriched from blood (not recorded which). The receptors were sampled from a woman aged 40 to 50 who had recovered from COVID-19. Each CDR3 is given with its conserved first and last residue. D genes are given only for firm matches. Rows may omit the clone size; those that give it use once, few, many or a size class.

CDR3aa | CDR3nt | d_gene | j_gene | abundance | v_gene
CASSSTRTDNSPLHF | TGTGCCAGCAGCTCGACTCGGACAGATAATTCACCCCTCCACTTT | . | TRBJ1-6 | . | TRBV13
CASRGQFTGELFF | TGTGCCAGCAGAGGACAATTCACCGGGGAGCTGTTTTTT | . | TRBJ2-2 | . | TRBV6-4
CASSQALGLNSPLHF | TGTGCCAGCAGCCAAGCGCTGGGGCTAAATTCACCCCTCCACTTT | . | TRBJ1-6 | . | TRBV3-1/TRBV3-2
CASSPGQDYEQYF | TGTGCCAGCAGCCCGGGACAGGATTACGAGCAGTACTTC | TRBD1 | TRBJ2-7 | few | TRBV11-3
CASSPAAGVTGEQYF | TGTGCCAGCTCACCAGCGGCAGGGGTAACTGGCGAGCAGTACTTC | . | TRBJ2-7 | few | TRBV18
CASGVQGFTDTQYF | TGCGCCAGCGGAGTGCAGGGCTTCACAGATACGCAGTATTTT | . | TRBJ2-3 | . | TRBV5-1
CASSQVKGDEQYF | TGTGCCAGCAGCCAAGTAAAGGGGGACGAGCAGTACTTC | . | TRBJ2-7 | . | TRBV4-2
CASSATGDYGYTF | TGTGCCAGCTCAGCCACAGGGGATTATGGCTACACCTTC | TRBD1 | TRBJ1-2 | . | TRBV18
CASSLFDTQYF | TGTGCCAGCAGCCTCTTCGATACGCAGTATTTT | . | TRBJ2-3 | . | TRBV6-2/TRBV6-3
CATYSDREAEQYF | TGTGCCACGTACTCGGACAGGGAGGCCGAGCAGTACTTC | TRBD1 | TRBJ2-7 | . | TRBV10-3
CATRSSGSEEQFF | TGTGCCACCAGGTCTAGCGGGAGTGAGGAGCAGTTCTTC | TRBD2 | TRBJ2-1 | . | TRBV24-1
CASSQLDTNTEAFF | TGTGCCAGCAGCCAATTAGACACAAACACTGAAGCTTTCTTT | . | TRBJ1-1 | . | TRBV3-1/TRBV3-2
CASSVTGSKGEQFF | TGTGCCAGCAGTGTTACAGGGTCAAAGGGTGAGCAGTTCTTC | . | TRBJ2-1 | . | TRBV2
CASSPRQYYNEQFF | TGTGCCAGCAGCCCCAGACAATATTACAATGAGCAGTTCTTC | . | TRBJ2-1 | few | TRBV28
CASRRRQGNNEQFF | TGTGCCAGCAGGAGACGACAGGGCAACAATGAGCAGTTCTTC | TRBD1 | TRBJ2-1 | once | TRBV6-6
CASSETSGRSSGANVLTF | TGTGCCAGCAGCGAGACTAGCGGGAGGAGCTCTGGGGCCAACGTCCTGACTTTC | TRBD2 | TRBJ2-6 | . | TRBV13
CASSLAPPGTGFVHEQFF | TGCGCCAGCAGCTTGGCACCGCCCGGGACAGGGTTTGTCCATGAGCAGTTCTTC | TRBD1 | TRBJ2-1 | . | TRBV5-1
CASSIFAGLGNQPQHF | TGTGCCAGTAGTATTTTTGCGGGGTTGGGCAATCAGCCCCAGCATTTT | . | TRBJ1-5 | . | TRBV19
CASSLGVTGSGETQYF | TGTGCCAGCAGCTTAGGAGTAACAGGGTCTGGGGAGACCCAGTACTTC | . | TRBJ2-5 | . | TRBV7-9